This T cell receptor (beta chain) came from a study of spatial heterogeneity in lung cancer. Between the trimmed V and J ends, which lost 4 bases and 7 bases, there was a span of 5 bases. The CDR3 totals 11 residues. CDR1 MNHEY and CDR2 SVGAGI come from the germline V gene. Time point specified: sample taken at primary tumor resection. General observations from the study: The study found that expanded intratumoral alpha and beta TCR counts tracked tumor mutation counts.

TCRdb re-derived calls from the 5' RACE reads in MiXCR, one entry per CDR3 protein. The table includes roughly 9,600 distinct CDR3 sequences, roughly 6% detected once. In its sample, this clonotype ranks as medium-sized. Its antigen is undetermined. The receptor comes from a male donor with early-stage non-small cell lung cancer. The chain employs TRBV6-5 and TRBJ1-3; D not certain. Source: lung tumor tissue, taken at surgery. CDR3 bases: TGTGCCAGCAGTTTAAGGAACACCATATATTTT. This codes for CASSLRNTIYF.